The 31 T cell receptor beta chains below were found in one sample sequenced in a study of identical twins. TCRdb re-analysed the 5' RACE reads in MiXCR, keeping a single row per CDR3 protein. The repertoire consists of around 490,000 distinct CDR3 sequences, with around 15% occurring once and the leading ten covering about 1%. Separately, the same data were catalogued under a study of yellow fever vaccine responses in identical twins.

Source material: CD4+ T cells sorted from blood. The source is a woman between 18 and 29 years old in good health.

V usage is TRBV29-1 and J usage is TRBJ2-1; maybe TRBD2 (5 bases). The CDR3 runs to 14 residues. Trimming shortened V by 7 bases and J by 6 bases, and 19 bases separated the two germline ends. Germline-derived CDR1 and CDR2 are SQVTM and ANQGSEA. The CDR3 DNA reads TGCAGCGCCATGCTCACTAGTTCCCCCAATGAGCAGTTCTTC. It translates to CSAMLTSSPNEQFF.

This clonotype was found a few times. This rearrangement joins TRBV15 to TRBJ1-4, with D uncertain. Trimming stripped 0 bases from V and 8 bases from J, with 10 bases between. The CDR3 consists of 14 residues. In germline, CDR1 is LNHNV, CDR2 YYDKDF (reference sequence). Here the CDR3 DNA reads TGTGCCACCAGCAGAGAGCCCACCCCAGAAAAACTGTTTTTT. This codes for CATSREPTPEKLFF.

This clonotype was observed a handful of times. The chain recombines TRBV4-1 with TRBJ1-4; 9 positions match TRBD1. Germline V CDR1 and CDR2: MGHRA, YSYEKL. The ends lost 4 bases at V and 5 bases at J; junction bases unmatched: 8. This CDR3 has 16 amino acids. The CDR3 bases are TGCGCCAGCAGCCGGGGACAGGGAGTGAAAAATGAAAAACTGTTTTTT. Translated, it gives CASSRGQGVKNEKLFF.

This clonotype has a handful of counts. V gene TRBV6-1 combines with J gene TRBJ1-2, with 9 nucleotides matching TRBD1. CDR1 MNHNS and CDR2 SASEGT come from the germline V gene. Trimming at V came to 6 bases and at J to 8 bases, leaving 7 bases not matched to a gene. CDR3 size: 13 residues. The DNA of the CDR3 is TGTGCCAGCAGCCAGGGACAGGGTAGGGGCTACACCTTC. Amino acid sequence: CASSQGQGRGYTF.

This clonotype was seen a few times. This chain uses TRBV6-2 or TRBV6-3 with TRBJ1-5; the D gene is possibly TRBD1 (6 bases). Germline-derived CDR1 and CDR2 are MNHEY and SVGEGT. Trimming shortened V by 5 bases and J by 5 bases, and 16 bases separated the two germline ends. The CDR3 runs to 15 residues. The CDR3 region is CASSVTGSWDQPQHF. The CDR3 DNA reads TGTGCCAGCAGTGTAACAGGGTCGTGGGATCAGCCCCAGCATTTT.

This clonotype was observed a single time. The V call is TRBV5-1, the J call TRBJ2-1, with D perhaps matching TRBD2 (7 bases). V was cut by 4 bases and J by 0 bases, with 17 bases left in between. This CDR3 is built from 17 residues. Germline-derived CDR1 and CDR2 are SGHRS and YFSETQ. The CDR3 loop reads CASSIWGRGSSYNEQFF. The DNA of the CDR3 is TGCGCCAGCAGCATATGGGGGCGGGGGAGCTCCTACAATGAGCAGTTCTTC.

This clonotype was seen ten or more times. The rearrangement joins TRBV11-2 to TRBJ2-1, with TRBD2 matching 9 bases. The CDR3 has 13 residues. Per germline, CDR1 SGHAT and CDR2 FQNNGV. V shed 6 bases and J 7 bases; nucleotides not matched to a gene: 4. The CDR3 DNA reads as TGTGCCAGCAGACTAGCGGGTGGGAATGAGCAGTTCTTC. This codes for CASRLAGGNEQFF.

The sample holds many counts of this clonotype. The rearrangement links TRBV5-1 to TRBJ1-1; D gene uncertain. Between the trimmed V and J ends, which lost 1 base and 5 bases, there was a span of 12 bases. The CDR3 loop spans 14 amino acids. CDR1 and CDR2 from the germline V gene are SGHRS and YFSETQ. Here the CDR3 DNA reads TGCGCCAGCAGCTTGAGGACTGGCGAGACTGAAGCTTTCTTT. Its protein is CASSLRTGETEAFF.

This clonotype has only a few counts. The J gene is TRBJ2-3, the V gene TRBV25-1, with 7 bases matching TRBD2. The V segment lost 5 bases and the J segment 3 bases; nucleotides outside the gene matches: 5. Germline V gene sequence: CDR1 MGHDK, CDR2 SYGVNS. This CDR3 region has 14 residues. The CDR3, as DNA: TGTGCCAGCAGTCAACTAGCGAAAACAGATACGCAGTATTTT. Protein sequence: CASSQLAKTDTQYF.

This clonotype has more than one count but fewer than ten. V is TRBV11-2 and J is TRBJ2-1; 9 nucleotides agree with TRBD1. This CDR3 is 17 amino acids long. The trim removed 6 bases at V and 2 bases at J, leaving 11 bases unmatched. CDR1 and CDR2 (germline): SGHAT, FQNNGV. For the CDR3, the DNA is TGTGCCAGCAGAAGACTACCGGGACAGGGCGCCTACAATGAGCAGTTCTTC. The encoded protein is CASRRLPGQGAYNEQFF.

This clonotype was observed a handful of times. The chain couples TRBV24-1 to TRBJ2-1; D might be TRBD1 (6 bases). The CDR3 is 16 residues long. CDR1 and CDR2 (germline): KGHDR, SFDVKD. Trimming took 1 base from V and 2 from J, leaving 11 bases between them. The CDR3: CATSDFGQKPYNEQFF. CDR3 DNA sequence: TGTGCCACCAGTGATTTTGGACAGAAACCCTACAATGAGCAGTTCTTC.

The rearrangement links TRBV7-8 to TRBJ1-2; a possible D gene is TRBD1 (5 bases). V was trimmed by 1 base and J by 8 bases, leaving 17 bases between them. This CDR3 comprises 15 residues. Germline V lookup: CDR1 SGHVS, CDR2 FQNEAQ. CDR3 in DNA: TGTGCCAGCAGCTTAGTCTCTGCAGGGAGCGGAGGCTACACCTTC. It specifies CASSLVSAGSGGYTF.

V usage is TRBV18 and J usage is TRBJ2-5; D not certain. Trimming removed 3 bases from V and 5 bases from J, with 7 bases in between. Germline CDR1 reads KGHSH; CDR2 reads LQKENI. This CDR3 is 12 amino acids long. The CDR3 sequence: CASSPDVETQYF. CDR3 coding DNA: TGTGCCAGCTCACCGGACGTTGAGACCCAGTACTTC.

The chain links TRBV29-1 to TRBJ2-5, with 9 bases lining up with TRBD2. The CDR3 has 16 residues. From germline, CDR1 is SQVTM and CDR2 ANQGSEA. J lost 1 base, V lost 6 bases, and 12 bases had no gene match. CDR3 loop: CSVDLAGRLSQETQYF. The CDR3 DNA follows: TGCAGCGTGGACCTAGCGGGAAGGCTGTCCCAAGAGACCCAGTACTTC.

This clonotype has only a few counts. This rearrangement joins TRBV3-1 to TRBJ1-2; possibly TRBD1 for D (5 bases). The germline V gene encodes CDR1 LGHDT and CDR2 YNNKEL (reference sequence). V lost 1 base and J 7 bases, leaving 13 bases between the germline ends. The CDR3 runs 14 residues. CDR3 region: CASSQAGQGGGYTF. CDR3 bases: TGTGCCAGCAGCCAAGCCGGGCAGGGAGGTGGCTACACCTTC.

CDR3 sequence reads: CASSLRLAGGGFTGELFF. Written as DNA, the CDR3 is TGTGCCAGCAGCTTAAGACTAGCGGGAGGGGGATTTACCGGGGAGCTGTTTTTT. This chain uses TRBV11-2 with TRBJ2-2, with 14 bases lining up with TRBD2. Germline V lookup: CDR1 SGHAT, CDR2 FQNNGV. V lost 2 bases and J lost 5; bases outside the gene matches: 7. The CDR3 has 18 residues.

Many counts were recorded for this clonotype. CDR3 DNA sequence: TGTGCCAGCAGTTATAAGGGACAGCTCTACGAGCAGTACTTC. This codes for CASSYKGQLYEQYF. The gene calls are TRBV27 and TRBJ2-7; TRBD1 matches at 7 bases. The CDR3 has 14 amino acids. V shed 4 bases, J shed 3 bases, and the junction held 6 bases outside the gene matches. The V gene's germline CDR1 is MNHEY and CDR2 SMNVEV (reference sequence).

This clonotype occurred a few times. The chain uses TRBV2 and TRBJ2-2; D call uncertain. The V end lost 11 bases, the J end lost 6 bases, and 10 bases lay between the germline ends. Germline CDR1 and CDR2: SNHLY and FYNNEI. This CDR3 has 11 amino acids. CDR3 protein: CASDQSGELFF. DNA for the CDR3: TGTGCCTCCGACCAGTCCGGGGAGCTGTTTTTT.

Comments on this clonotype: Its ends do not fully match the called genes, so a read error is possible. V gene TRBV2 combines with J gene TRBJ2-3, with a possible D match to TRBD2 (7 bases). This CDR3 is 11 amino acids long. Germline lookup yields CDR1 SNHLY and CDR2 FYNNEI. The CDR3 is CASSERGRRNF. CDR3 sequence (DNA): TGTGCCAGCAGTGAGCGGGGGCGACGGAATTTT.

CDR3 sequence reads: CATSRPGGSTDTQYF. For the CDR3, the DNA is TGTGCCACCAGCCGACCGGGGGGGAGCACAGATACGCAGTATTTT. The rearrangement uses TRBV15 and TRBJ2-3; 8 nucleotides align to TRBD2. This CDR3 comprises 15 residues. Germline V gene data show CDR1 as LNHNV and CDR2 as YYDKDF (reference sequence). J lost 0 bases, V lost 5 bases, and 4 bases had no gene match.

This clonotype was observed a few times. CDR3 loop: CASSLAWDRGSYNEQFF. CDR3 DNA sequence: TGTGCCAGCAGCTTAGCCTGGGACAGGGGTTCCTACAATGAGCAGTTCTTC. The chain is built from TRBV7-2 and TRBJ2-1; 10 bases are a match to TRBD1. J gave up 1 base and V 0 bases, and 3 bases lay outside the gene matches. Germline CDR1 and CDR2: SGHTA and FQGNSA. This CDR3 region has 17 residues. Full variable domain (remainder filled in from reference TRBV7-2 and TRBJ2-1): GAGVSQSPSNKVTEKGKDVELRCDPISGHTALYWYRQSLGQGLEFLIYFQGNSAPDKSGLPSDRFSAERTGGSVSTLTIQRTQQEDSAVYLCASSLAWDRGSYNEQFFGPGTRLTVL.

This clonotype was observed a handful of times. V is TRBV10-3 and J is TRBJ1-5; 7 bases agree with TRBD1. V lost 2 bases to trimming and J lost 11 bases; unmatched junction nucleotides: 3. This CDR3 is built from 12 residues. Germline lookup yields CDR1 ENHRY and CDR2 SYGVKD. CDR3 nucleotide sequence: TGTGCCATCAGTGAGGACAGGGTGACCCAGCATTTT. It yields the protein CAISEDRVTQHF.

This clonotype was detected a few times. The rearrangement links TRBV5-6 to TRBJ1-2; a possible D gene is TRBD1 (5 bases). Germline assignment: CDR1 SGHDT and CDR2 YYEEEE. Trimming removed 1 base at V and 7 bases at J, with 11 bases between. This CDR3 comprises 13 residues. This CDR3 reads CASSLRRGGGYTF. CDR3 DNA sequence: TGTGCCAGCAGCTTGAGGAGGGGCGGTGGCTACACCTTC.

The chain joins TRBV2 to TRBJ2-3; D remains ambiguous. Germline V gives CDR1 SNHLY, CDR2 FYNNEI. The CDR3 is 16 residues long. V lost 0 bases and J lost 2, with 12 bases in between. This chain's CDR3 is CASSEAGGLHTDTQYF. CDR3 DNA: TGTGCCAGCAGTGAAGCTGGCGGCCTCCACACAGATACGCAGTATTTT.

The J gene is TRBJ2-3, the V gene TRBV19, with D possibly being TRBD1 or TRBD2 (6 bases each). The germline V gene has CDR1 LNHDA and CDR2 SQIVND (reference sequence). The CDR3 extends over 14 amino acids. V was trimmed by 3 bases and J by 6 bases, leaving 13 bases between them. This chain's CDR3 is CASSMGGWADTQYF. The CDR3 bases are TGTGCCAGTAGTATGGGGGGCTGGGCGGATACGCAGTATTTT. Based on the CDR3 plus reference TRBV19 and TRBJ2-3, the full variable domain is DGGITQSPKYLFRKEGQNVTLSCEQNLNHDAMYWYRQDPGQGLRLIYYSQIVNDFQKGDIAEGYSVSREKKESFPLTVTSAQKNPTAFYLCASSMGGWADTQYFGPGTRLTVL.

V usage is TRBV5-1 and J usage is TRBJ2-6; 7 nucleotides agree with TRBD1. V trimming: 5 bases; J trimming: 0 bases; junction bases outside the gene matches: 11. The CDR3 covers 18 residues. From germline, CDR1 is SGHRS and CDR2 YFSETQ. The CDR3 coding sequence is TGCGCCAGCAGTCCCTCGACAGGGTCACCCTCTGGGGCCAACGTCCTGACTTTC. Its protein is CASSPSTGSPSGANVLTF.

V is TRBV9 and J is TRBJ2-7; a weak D match, TRBD2 (6 bases). Trimming cost V 1 base and J 0 bases, with 11 bases left between them. CDR1 and CDR2 (germline): SGDLS, YYNGEE. This CDR3 contains 15 residues. The CDR3 DNA follows: TGTGCCAGCAGCGTAAGCGGGCTCAGCTCCTACGAGCAGTACTTC. As protein: CASSVSGLSSYEQYF. The full variable domain, its missing parts supplied by reference TRBV9 and TRBJ2-7, is DSGVTQTPKHLITATGQRVTLRCSPRSGDLSVYWYQQSLDQGLQFLIQYYNGEERAKGNILERFSAQQFPDLHSELNLSSLELGDSALYFCASSVSGLSSYEQYFGPGTRLTVT.

This clonotype occurred a few times. The chain links TRBV4-3 to TRBJ1-2; D is uncertain. The CDR3 length is 14 residues. V lost 0 bases and J 4 bases, leaving 9 bases between the germline ends. The germline gives CDR1 LGHNA, CDR2 YSLEER. The CDR3, as DNA: TGCGCCAGCAGCCAAGACGACGGGAGCTATGGCTACACCTTC. This gives the protein CASSQDDGSYGYTF.

This chain joins TRBV9 and TRBJ2-2; the match to TRBD2 covers 7 bases. The germline CDR1 and CDR2 sequences are SGDLS and YYNGEE. There are 17 residues in the CDR3. The V and J ends lost 0 bases and 3 bases, in that order; junction bases with no gene match: 8. The CDR3 spells CASSVAGSRGDTGELFF. The CDR3 region has the DNA TGTGCCAGCAGCGTAGCTGGGTCCCGGGGGGACACCGGGGAGCTGTTTTTT.

There are many counts of this clonotype. The V gene is TRBV12-3 or TRBV12-4, the J gene TRBJ2-1; a weak D match, TRBD1 (6 bases). V lost 2 bases, J lost 7 bases, and 6 bases lay in between. The CDR3 extends over 12 amino acids. The DNA of the CDR3 is TGTGCCAGCAGTTTAAGGGGGAATGAGCAGTTCTTC. As protein: CASSLRGNEQFF.

This clonotype has a handful of counts. The chain employs TRBV2 and TRBJ2-3, with 7 bases identical to TRBD1. This CDR3 contains 14 residues. Germline lookup yields CDR1 SNHLY and CDR2 FYNNEI. V was clipped by 3 bases and J by 5 bases; unmatched bases: 5. The CDR3 sequence is CASSDTGAKDTQYF. CDR3 DNA: TGTGCCAGCAGTGATACAGGGGCGAAAGATACGCAGTATTTT.